This T cell receptor (beta chain) was observed in a study of blood T cells in healthy people across ages (dated by TCRdb to about 2015). With respect to the entire study: Template switching captured roughly one uniquely barcoded TCR beta cDNA molecule per two T cells in model experiments. Using deep sequencing normalized with unique cDNA molecular identifiers, the study measured how TCR beta repertoire diversity changes with age. Four age groups were formed from the donors: young (average roughly 16 years), middle-aged (around 40), aged (about 68) and long-lived (about 80). To avoid experimental bias, donors of different ages were distributed randomly across sequencing lanes. Two additional independent replicas of 1 million unique cDNA reads from the same blood draw were analyzed for two donors (one aged 18 to 30 and one aged 80 or older). The paper's findings and limits, for the study overall: Donor CMV infection status was unknown, potentially confounding age-related changes in expanded clonotypes. As age increased, observed TCR beta diversity per million T cells dropped in a roughly linear way, and a significant reduction was already evident by age 40. Bulk unsorted PBMC profiling prevented conclusive comparison of naive and antigen-experienced compartments. The long-lived group showed more naive CD4+ T cells, fewer expanded clones and increased TCR diversity than the aged group, suggesting age selection. Observed TCR beta diversity correlated strongly with the percentage of naive T cells measured by flow cytometry. Estimates of total diversity based on one million sequenced T cells were regarded as lower bounds and as underestimates.

Receptors were amplified or captured by 5' RACE. This sample was sequenced with an Illumina HiSeq 2500. A second roughly 7 to 12 cycle PCR used a sample-barcoded 5' primer and a J-beta primer mix. Each TCR beta cDNA molecule received a unique molecular identifier from a template-switch 5' adaptor carrying 12 random nucleotides. Each sample yielded at least 2.5 million CDR3-containing paired-end reads. First-strand cDNA synthesis was performed from all RNA using the Mint cDNA synthesis kit, with priming by a TRBC-specific oligonucleotide. All cDNA was treated with uracil-DNA glycosylase and then went through a first 18-cycle PCR with the universal primers M1SS and BC2_uni_R. From the authors' description of their analysis: For normalization, 1 million high-quality reads were randomly selected from each sample, with every read carrying a distinct molecular identifier. Instead of being binned into consensus sequences, reads that shared molecular identifiers were thrown out. MiTCR, run with a Q25 quality threshold and the strictest error-elimination algorithm, handled CDR3 identification, clonotype clustering and error correction. A nonparametric unseen species model using Euler transformation provided a lower-bound estimate of total TCR beta diversity. In-frame beta chains were kept once TCRdb had trimmed the public reads at Q25 with fastp and called clones with MiXCR. Records with the same CDR3 protein are collapsed into one entry carrying the most frequent genes and DNA. TCRdb's processing, not the authors', yielded these V and J calls. In this sample the table shows 850,000 to 1,000,000 distinct CDR3 sequences, under 50% of which occur a single time. The top ten clonotypes cover around an eighth of the sample.

V is pruned by 4 bases and J by 0 bases, leaving 4 bases of the junction without a gene match. The CDR3 sequence holds 16 residues, the cysteine and phenylalanine included. The kept DNA is CDR3 alone, 48 bases in frame from the first base. Donors were a few dozen systemically healthy Caucasian individuals from Russia aged about 6 to 100 years. Each donor gave around 9.9 milliliters of peripheral blood, collected into EDTA-treated Vacutainer tubes. Ficoll-Paque density-gradient centrifugation was used to isolate PBMCs, with at least 6.5 million per sample. Trizol reagent was used to extract total RNA from PBMCs, with at least 6 micrograms per sample. For every donor, flow cytometry on a PBMC aliquot measured the percentage of naive CD45RAhigh/CD27high T cells. In regard to this clonotype: The antigen it binds to is not known. Within one base of it there is no much larger clone, and no base qualities were kept.

In this chain, TRBV12-3 or TRBV12-4 is recombined with TRBJ2-2; TRBD2 agrees with 8 junctional bases. The sample was blood. The receptor comes from a young man in good health. The DNA is TGTGCCAGCAGTTCTCGGGGGGGTCCGAACACCGGGGAGCTGTTTTTT. Its amino acids are CASSSRGGPNTGELFF.